This T cell receptor (beta chain) was found in a study of beta chain features in type 1 diabetes. CD4+ cells of the naive, central memory, regulatory and stem cell-like memory types were sorted via CD45RO/CCR7/CD25/CD127/CD95/CD27. Purity exceeded 95% in all sorted populations. Of the isolated RNA, all was reverse transcribed, and so the sequenced material was expressed TCRB transcripts. The method was immunoSEQ multiplex PCR; TCRdb's version includes in-frame clones alone and lacks a portion of them. The sample carries 250,000 to 350,000 clones, around 15% recorded once. The table lists this clone with a few counts. What it recognizes is unknown. Findings of the study overall: The study found fewer insertions and more deletions at VDJ junctions in type 1 diabetes patients.

The specimen sequenced was central memory CD4+ T cells from blood. The sequence was collected from a man younger than 45 in good health.

In DNA, the CDR3 is TGCGCCAGCAGCCTTACGACCCTGACAGGGTTGAATGAGCAGTTCTTC. It specifies CASSLTTLTGLNEQFF. V gene TRBV5-1 combines with J gene TRBJ2-1, with 7 positions matching TRBD1. V shed 4 bases and J 7 bases; nucleotides not matched to a gene: 14. The CDR3 totals 16 residues. Germline CDR1 and CDR2: SGHRS and YFSETQ.